This T cell receptor (beta chain) originates from a study of breast tumors, draining lymph nodes, adjacent tissues. The CDR3 contains 14 residues. Trimming shortened V by 5 bases and J by 4 bases, and 12 bases separated the two germline ends. Samples came from axillary lymph nodes draining the breast cancer. There are many counts of this clonotype. Antigen specificity is unknown. TCRdb fed the multiplex PCR reads into MiXCR, producing one record per CDR3 protein. The sample contains approximately 210,000 distinct CDR3 sequences, roughly 30% of which appear only once. Study-level points and caveats: Findings are consistent with lymph node origin and intratumoral expansion of most tumor T cells. Tumor T cell lymph node origin was a supported hypothesis, not proven. Compared with lymph nodes, tumors were less diverse; compared with nontumor tissue, more. Tumor and nontumor repertoires were significantly more similar in luminal-like than in basal-like breast cancer.

This TCR was sampled from a female donor with breast cancer. Some clones in this sample may be carry-over from other donors' samples. Sequenced sample: axillary lymph node tissue. The genes are TRBV12-3 or TRBV12-4 and TRBJ1-5; D call uncertain. As DNA, the CDR3 is TGTGCCAGCAGTCGGCGGGCCGCTAATCAGCCCCAGCATTTT. It specifies CASSRRAANQPQHF.